This TCR beta chain is drawn from a study of T cell responses to AZD1222 COVID-19 vaccine. TCRdb's table, derived via immunoSEQ multiplex PCR, lists solely in-frame clones and lacks some. The table records under 200,000 clones, just over 90% of them present only once. Points from the study as a whole: Reportedly, nearly half of unique spike TCRs recognized epitopes outside B.1.351/B.1.1.7 mutations. Two AZD1222 doses significantly raised spike-specific TCR breadth and depth over controls. Donors were mostly white British, more females; clonal diversity possibly underestimated. AZD1222 recipients seropositive at baseline numbered only 5 to 7.

The CDR3 runs 15 residues. Trimming pared 7 bases from V and 0 bases from J, leaving 15 bases between. Germline V CDR1 and CDR2: SEHNR, FQNEAQ (reference sequence). On this clone itself: The antigen remains undetermined.

The origin of this receptor is an adult in good health. The genes are TRBV7-9 and TRBJ1-2; D unclear. The source material was peripheral blood, sampled on day 0 of AZD1222 vaccination. The chain's CDR3 is CASTILGRANYGYTF. In DNA, the CDR3 is TGTGCCAGCACGATTCTCGGGAGGGCTAACTATGGCTACACCTTC.